Below are 21 T cell receptor beta chains sequenced from a single sample in a study of blood T cell repertoires in COVID-19 (dated by TCRdb to the early 2020s). The library was produced with the immunoSEQ multiplex PCR assay. What TCRdb holds here is the immuneACCESS table cut down to in-frame rearrangements. Part of the clones is not present; checked against another copy, under half of the missing clones reflect an unresolved V gene, and the others are unexplained. Across this sample there are 90,000 to 130,000 clones, with approximately 90% seen only once. Roughly 5% of the sample rests with the top ten. Sequenced: peripheral blood. Every receptor here comes from a human donor in a cohort sampled during active COVID-19.

This chain joins TRBV6-6 and TRBJ2-5, with TRBD2 identical over 8 bases. Germline CDR1 is MNHNY and CDR2 is SVGAGI (reference sequence). Trimming at V came to 6 bases and at J to 1 base, leaving 4 bases not matched to a gene. The CDR3 runs to 14 residues. The chain's CDR3 is CASSQRGSQETQYF. Here the CDR3 DNA reads TGTGCCAGCAGCCAGCGGGGGAGCCAAGAGACCCAGTACTTC.

The chain employs TRBV2 and TRBJ1-5; 9 bases line up with TRBD1. The germline gives CDR1 SNHLY, CDR2 FYNNEI. CDR3 length: 16 amino acids. The J segment lost 4 bases and the V segment lost 8 bases, leaving 12 bases of the junction unmatched. This CDR3 is CASSINSGTGNQPQHF. CDR3 nucleotide sequence: TGTGCCAGCTCAATCAACTCCGGGACAGGGAATCAGCCCCAGCATTTT. Full variable domain (rest looked up from reference TRBV2 and TRBJ1-5): EPEVTQTPSHQVTQMGQEVILRCVPISNHLYFYWYRQILGQKVEFLVSFYNNEISEKSEIFDDQFSVERPDGSNFTLKIRSTKLEDSAMYFCASSINSGTGNQPQHFGDGTRLSIL.

The chain employs TRBV6-2 or TRBV6-3 and TRBJ2-7; D uncertain. Germline CDR1 and CDR2: MNHEY and SVGEGT. CDR3 length: 15 residues. The V end was cut by 0 bases, the J end by 0 bases, with 9 bases between. This CDR3 reads CASSYSRASSYEQYF. In DNA form, the CDR3 reads TGTGCCAGCAGTTACTCGAGAGCTAGCTCCTACGAGCAGTACTTC.

V usage is TRBV9 and J usage is TRBJ2-7; 8 nucleotides match TRBD2. The CDR3 totals 17 residues. Trimming at V came to 3 bases and at J to 5 bases, leaving 16 bases not matched to a gene. Germline-derived CDR1 and CDR2 are SGDLS and YYNGEE. CDR3 protein: CASSAGGAGGSRHEQYF. The CDR3 DNA follows: TGTGCCAGCAGCGCCGGCGGGGCGGGGGGCTCTCGCCACGAGCAGTACTTC. Combining the CDR3 with reference TRBV9 and TRBJ2-7 gives the whole variable domain DSGVTQTPKHLITATGQRVTLRCSPRSGDLSVYWYQQSLDQGLQFLIQYYNGEERAKGNILERFSAQQFPDLHSELNLSSLELGDSALYFCASSAGGAGGSRHEQYFGPGTRLTVT.

CDR3 loop: CAISEMLGQGAEAFF. In DNA, the CDR3 is TGTGCCATCAGTGAGATGCTTGGGCAGGGGGCTGAAGCTTTCTTT. V gene TRBV10-3 combines with J gene TRBJ1-1, with 7 bases that match TRBD1. CDR1 is ENHRY and CDR2 is SYGVKD in the germline V gene. The V gene end was trimmed by 2 bases and the J gene end by 6 bases; junction bases not matched to a gene: 9. This CDR3 has 15 residues.

The chain uses TRBV4-1 and TRBJ1-6, with no clear D. CDR1 and CDR2 from the germline V gene are MGHRA and YSYEKL. The CDR3 contains 18 residues. V was cut by 4 bases and J by 0 bases, with 16 bases left in between. The DNA of the CDR3 is TGCGCCAGCAGCCGCGGGAGCAGACCCGGCTCCTATAATTCACCCCTCCACTTT. It translates to CASSRGSRPGSYNSPLHF.

In its sample, this clone was seen once. CDR3 sequence: CASSLGQRNYGYTF. CDR3 nucleotide sequence: TGTGCCAGCAGTTTAGGGCAGAGAAACTATGGCTACACCTTC. The rearrangement uses TRBV28 and TRBJ1-2; D gene uncertain. The CDR3 runs to 14 residues. Germline CDR1 MDHEN, CDR2 SYDVKM. With 2 bases removed from V and 2 bases from J, the gap between germline ends came to 9 bases.

This chain connects TRBV7-3 to TRBJ2-2; 9 bases are a match to TRBD2. The V gene's germline CDR1 is SGHTA and CDR2 FQGTGA. The CDR3 spans 16 residues. Trimming cost V 3 bases and J 1 base; bases outside gene matches: 3. The CDR3 protein is CASSLGSGRNTGELFF. The CDR3 DNA sequence: TGTGCCAGCAGCTTGGGTAGCGGGAGGAACACCGGGGAGCTGTTTTTT.

This clone was recorded once. In DNA, the CDR3 is TGTGCCACCGCCCTAAGACAGGGTCGAGTCGATGAGCAGTTCTTC. Encoded protein: CATALRQGRVDEQFF. This chain links TRBV24-1 with TRBJ2-1, with 7 positions matching TRBD1. V lost 9 bases and J lost 8; bases outside the gene matches: 15. This CDR3 comprises 15 residues. Germline CDR1 reads KGHDR; CDR2 reads SFDVKD.

The V gene is TRBV18, the J gene TRBJ1-2; 7 bases fit TRBD1. Germline CDR1 reads KGHSH; CDR2 reads LQKENI. The length of the CDR3 is 15 residues. J gave up 7 bases and V 1 base, and 9 bases lay outside the gene matches. The CDR3: CASSPQGQRQSGYTF. The CDR3 coding sequence is TGTGCCAGCTCACCACAGGGACAGAGACAGAGTGGCTACACCTTC. Complete variable domain (other parts from reference TRBV18 and TRBJ1-2): NAGVMQNPRHLVRRRGQEARLRCSPMKGHSHVYWYRQLPEEGLKFMVYLQKENIIDESGMPKERFSAEFPKEGPSILRIQQVVRGDSAAYFCASSPQGQRQSGYTFGSGTRLTVV.

This chain joins TRBV11-3 and TRBJ2-7; 12 bases line up with TRBD1. CDR3 length: 15 residues. The germline gives CDR1 SGHNT, CDR2 YENEEA. V gave up 5 bases and J gave up 5 bases; unmatched junction bases: 7. The CDR3 loop reads CASSPRDRGRDEQYF. DNA of the CDR3: TGTGCCAGCAGCCCCCGGGACAGGGGGCGAGACGAGCAGTACTTC. The full variable domain, completed using reference TRBV11-3 and TRBJ2-7, is EAGVVQSPRYKIIEKKQPVAFWCNPISGHNTLYWYLQNLGQGPELLIRYENEEAVDDSQLPKDRFSAERLKGVDSTLKIQPAELGDSAVYLCASSPRDRGRDEQYFGPGTRLTVT.

This rearrangement joins TRBV5-6 to TRBJ2-2, with 8 bases lining up with TRBD2. The CDR3 loop spans 17 amino acids. CDR1 and CDR2 from the germline V gene are SGHDT and YYEEEE. The trim removed 1 base at V and 4 bases at J, leaving 9 bases unmatched. CDR3 nucleotide sequence: TGTGCCAGCAGCTTGACGCCCCGGGGGGGCCGCACCGGGGAGCTGTTTTTT. Translated, it gives CASSLTPRGGRTGELFF.

V and J are TRBV5-6 and TRBJ2-1; 7 nucleotides align to TRBD2. The germline V gene encodes CDR1 SGHDT and CDR2 YYEEEE. J was trimmed by 6 bases and V by 4 bases; bases with no gene match: 7. CDR3 size: 14 residues. Here the CDR3 reads CASSPGTGGNEQFF. The CDR3 DNA follows: TGTGCCAGCAGCCCTGGGACGGGAGGCAATGAGCAGTTCTTC.

This clone was found a few times. V and J are TRBV6-5 and TRBJ1-4; tentative D call: TRBD1 (6 bases). The V end lost 6 bases, the J end lost 3 bases, and 8 bases lay between the germline ends. Germline lookup yields CDR1 MNHEY and CDR2 SVGAGI. CDR3 length equals 13 residues. The DNA of the CDR3 is TGTGCCAGCAGGGACAGCTCTAATGAAAAACTGTTTTTT. It codes for CASRDSSNEKLFF.

V gene TRBV18 combines with J gene TRBJ2-5, with D perhaps matching TRBD1 (6 bases). Germline assignment: CDR1 KGHSH and CDR2 LQKENI. CDR3 length: 12 residues. Trimming stripped 6 bases from V and 3 bases from J, with 8 bases between. This CDR3 is CASSGTKETQYF. CDR3 nucleotide sequence: TGTGCCAGCTCGGGGACAAAAGAGACCCAGTACTTC. Full variable domain (rest looked up from reference TRBV18 and TRBJ2-5): NAGVMQNPRHLVRRRGQEARLRCSPMKGHSHVYWYRQLPEEGLKFMVYLQKENIIDESGMPKERFSAEFPKEGPSILRIQQVVRGDSAAYFCASSGTKETQYFGPGTRLLVL.

The V call is TRBV4-3, the J call TRBJ2-3, with D perhaps TRBD2 (7 bases). The CDR3 spans 14 residues. The germline CDR1 and CDR2 sequences are LGHNA and YSLEER. V lost 4 bases, J lost 6 bases, and 14 bases lay in between. The CDR3 loop is CASSLGGGSDTQYF. For the CDR3, the DNA is TGCGCCAGCAGCCTGGGGGGGGGCTCGGATACGCAGTATTTT.

The chain carries TRBV6-5 and TRBJ2-5; D may be TRBD1 (5 bases). The CDR3 has 15 amino acids. V was clipped by 2 bases and J by 2 bases, with 12 bases between them. Germline values: CDR1 MNHEY, CDR2 SVGAGI. The CDR3 sequence is CASSYQDSSQETQYF. The CDR3 region has the DNA TGTGCCAGCAGTTACCAAGACAGTTCTCAAGAGACCCAGTACTTC.

This clone was seen a single time. The chain combines TRBV7-2 with TRBJ2-2, with no clear D. This CDR3 is 14 amino acids long. Deletions cut 2 bases from V and 2 bases from J, with 6 bases between. CDR1 SGHTA and CDR2 FQGNSA come from the germline V gene. The CDR3 here is CASSLSRNTGELFF. For the CDR3, the DNA is TGTGCCAGCAGCTTATCTAGAAACACCGGGGAGCTGTTTTTT.

This clone was seen only a few times. This rearrangement joins TRBV5-6 to TRBJ1-6; D not resolved. Between the trimmed V and J ends, which lost 0 bases and 7 bases, there was a span of 8 bases. In germline, CDR1 is SGHDT, CDR2 YYEEEE. The CDR3 has 14 residues. The DNA of the CDR3 is TGTGCCAGCAGCTTGGGGGTCGGGAATTCACCCCTCCACTTT. Its translation is CASSLGVGNSPLHF.

V gene TRBV3-1 (or the pseudogene TRBV3-2) combines with J gene TRBJ1-2, with 12 bases that match TRBD1. CDR3 length: 16 amino acids. V lost 0 bases and J lost 8; bases outside the gene matches: 7. Germline CDR1 LGHDT, CDR2 YNNKEL (reference sequence). CDR3 nucleotide sequence: TGTGCCAGCAGCCAAGAGACCGGGACAGGGGGCGTGGGCTACACCTTC. Its translation: CASSQETGTGGVGYTF.

The chain has TRBV5-8 and TRBJ1-4; 10 bases are shared with TRBD1. Trimming at V came to 4 bases and at J to 5 bases, leaving 5 bases not matched to a gene. The CDR3 has 15 amino acids. CDR1 is SGHTS, CDR2 YDEGEE, per germline. The CDR3 spells CASSPGQGLNEKLFF. CDR3 in DNA: TGTGCCAGCAGCCCGGGACAGGGGCTGAATGAAAAACTGTTTTTT.